The T cell receptor (beta chain) described here comes from a study of blood T cell repertoires in COVID-19. Looking at the study overall: Specimens from acute and convalescent COVID-19 originated in the United States, Italy and Spain.

Profiling relied on immunoSEQ multiplex PCR, and the TCRdb table lists in-frame clones only, not all of them. The table records a few hundred thousand clones, about nine tenths of them present only once. The V gene's germline CDR1 is SGHRS and CDR2 YFSETQ. CDR3 length equals 13 residues. The V end lost 4 bases, the J end lost 5 bases, and 12 bases lay between the germline ends. It was during active infection that Seattle patients were enrolled and then longitudinally followed. The source material was peripheral blood. This TCR came from a woman aged 55-75 years with COVID-19, enrolled during active disease. The chain carries TRBV5-1 and TRBJ1-2, with a possible D match to TRBD1 (6 bases). The CDR3 nucleotides are TGCGCCAGCAGCAATTACCAGGGGTATGGCTACACCTTC. Translated: CASSNYQGYGYTF.